This entry lists 26 T cell receptor beta chains sequenced from one sample in a study of T cell responses to AZD1222 COVID-19 vaccine. Sequencing was performed with immunoSEQ multiplex PCR; in TCRdb, only in-frame clones are kept and a portion is missing. The sample consists of 150,000 or so clones, approximately 93% of them appearing once. The material was peripheral blood, obtained on day 0 of MenACWY control vaccination. Receptors were obtained from an adult in good health.

Comment on this clone: The sample carries other DNA sequences with the same CDR3. The rearrangement joins TRBV5-1 to TRBJ2-1; 9 nucleotides agree with TRBD2. The CDR3 spans 15 residues. The J segment lost 0 bases and the V segment lost 5 bases, leaving 3 bases of the junction unmatched. Germline V gene data show CDR1 as SGHRS and CDR2 as YFSETQ. The CDR3 DNA reads as TGCGCCAGCAGAAGTAGCGGGAGCTCCTACAATGAGCAGTTCTTC. This encodes CASRSSGSSYNEQFF.

The V call is TRBV7-6, the J call TRBJ1-6; 9 bases agree with TRBD1. CDR1 is SGHVS, CDR2 FNYEAQ, per germline. The trim removed 5 bases at V and 9 bases at J, leaving 8 bases unmatched. The CDR3 totals 15 residues. The CDR3 sequence: CASSGRGQGFSPLHF. Here the CDR3 DNA reads TGTGCCAGCAGCGGAAGAGGACAGGGGTTTTCACCCCTCCACTTT.

The chain has TRBV5-4 and TRBJ2-3; weak D call: TRBD2 (6 bases). The CDR3 spans 15 residues. Germline CDR1 is SGHNT and CDR2 is YYREEE (reference sequence). The V gene lost 3 bases and the J gene lost 2 bases, with 13 bases spanning the gap. CDR3 sequence: CASSSFGTSTDTQYF. The CDR3 bases are TGTGCCAGCAGCTCTTTCGGGACTTCCACAGATACGCAGTATTTT.

The V gene is TRBV11-2, the J gene TRBJ2-5; 10 bases map to TRBD1. Germline lookup yields CDR1 SGHAT and CDR2 FQNNGV. The V and J ends lost 5 bases and 4 bases, in that order; junction bases with no gene match: 10. This CDR3 is 16 amino acids long. CDR3 in amino acids: CASSPGAGQGTETQYF. The DNA for the CDR3 is TGTGCCAGCAGCCCAGGGGCGGGACAGGGGACAGAGACCCAGTACTTC.

V gene TRBV6-5 combines with J gene TRBJ1-1; D is perhaps TRBD1 (5 bases). V dropped 4 bases and J dropped 4 bases, with 16 bases sitting between them. Germline assignment: CDR1 MNHEY and CDR2 SVGAGI. The CDR3 is 15 amino acids. The CDR3 nucleotides read TGTGCCAGCAGTTCTCCGACAGTCGAGGCCACTGAAGCTTTCTTT. Protein product: CASSSPTVEATEAFF.

This clone has only one observation. The rearrangement links TRBV6-1 to TRBJ1-2, with a tentative D call TRBD1 (5 bases). Germline assignment: CDR1 MNHNS and CDR2 SASEGT. Trimming removed 1 base from V and 4 bases from J, with 10 bases in between. This CDR3 region has 14 residues. The CDR3 spells CASSEEPGPYGYTF. The CDR3, as DNA: TGTGCCAGCAGTGAAGAGCCAGGGCCCTATGGCTACACCTTC.

The genes are TRBV6-6 and TRBJ2-1; 8 bases match TRBD2. The CDR3 totals 15 residues. With V trimmed by 2 bases and J by 6 bases, 6 bases remained unmatched. Looked up from germline, CDR1 is MNHNY and CDR2 is SVGAGI (reference sequence). The CDR3 region is CASSYTGGPFNEQFF. The DNA of the CDR3 is TGTGCCAGCAGTTACACGGGAGGGCCGTTCAATGAGCAGTTCTTC.

This clone was seen a single time. The CDR3 reads CASSIASRDRVSNTGELFF. The CDR3, as DNA: TGTGCCAGTAGTATAGCCTCCCGGGACAGAGTTTCGAACACCGGGGAGCTGTTTTTT. The V and J genes are TRBV19 and TRBJ2-2; TRBD1 agrees at 7 bases. The CDR3 totals 19 residues. Germline V gene data show CDR1 as LNHDA and CDR2 as SQIVND (reference sequence). Trimming at V came to 1 base and at J to 0 bases, leaving 11 bases not matched to a gene.

The rearrangement uses TRBV6-6 and TRBJ1-4, with D unresolved. CDR1 and CDR2 from the germline V gene are MNHNY and SVGAGI (reference sequence). Trimming pared 2 bases from V and 8 bases from J, leaving 9 bases between. CDR3 size: 13 residues. This CDR3 reads CASSYTGKEKLFF. The CDR3 DNA reads as TGTGCCAGCAGTTACACGGGAAAGGAAAAACTGTTTTTT.

The chain joins TRBV5-1 to TRBJ2-7; D possibly corresponds to TRBD1 (6 bases). Trimming cost V 1 base and J 7 bases, with 15 bases left between them. Germline CDR1 and CDR2: SGHRS and YFSETQ. The CDR3 is made up of 14 amino acids. CDR3 protein: CASSLRSGQGEQYF. CDR3 bases: TGCGCCAGCAGCTTGAGGTCCGGGCAGGGGGAGCAGTACTTC.

The chain is built from TRBV7-9 and TRBJ1-1; no clear D gene. Trimming shortened V by 1 base and J by 11 bases, and 11 bases separated the two germline ends. This CDR3 is built from 12 residues. CDR1 is SEHNR and CDR2 is FQNEAQ in the germline V gene (reference sequence). In nucleotides, the CDR3 is TGTGCCAGCAGCTTAGGACTTACGGAGGCTTTCTTT. Amino acids: CASSLGLTEAFF. The variable domain in full, with the rest retrieved from reference TRBV7-9 and TRBJ1-1, is DTGVSQNPRHKITKRGQNVTFRCDPISEHNRLYWYRQTLGQGPEFLTYFQNEAQLEKSRLLSDRFSAERPKGSFSTLEIQRTEQGDSAMYLCASSLGLTEAFFGQGTRLTVV.

The chain joins TRBV5-6 to TRBJ2-1; TRBD2 aligns across 12 bases. Trimming took 3 bases from V and 9 from J; bases not matched to a gene: 7. The CDR3 contains 15 residues. Per the germline V gene, CDR1 is SGHDT and CDR2 is YYEEEE. The CDR3: CASSSASGRVGEQFF. The CDR3 nucleotides are TGTGCCAGCAGCTCCGCTAGCGGGAGGGTAGGTGAGCAGTTCTTC.

This chain connects TRBV19 to TRBJ2-7; either TRBD1 or TRBD2 may fit D (5 bases each). Per the germline V gene, CDR1 is LNHDA and CDR2 is SQIVND (reference sequence). Trimming stripped 3 bases from V and 2 bases from J, with 14 bases between. The CDR3 totals 15 residues. This CDR3 is CASSMVEGLTYEQYF. CDR3 nucleotide sequence: TGTGCCAGTAGTATGGTTGAGGGGCTGACCTACGAGCAGTACTTC.

The chain is built from TRBV7-2 and TRBJ2-7; 7 positions match TRBD1. Trimming removed 0 bases from V and 5 bases from J; junction bases left unmatched: 7. CDR3 size: 15 residues. Germline CDR1 reads SGHTA; CDR2 reads FQGNSA. The DNA of the CDR3 is TGTGCCAGCAGCTTAGCTCCGGGACAGTGGGACGAGCAGTACTTC. As protein: CASSLAPGQWDEQYF.

The V and J genes are TRBV13 and TRBJ1-1; 8 nucleotides agree with TRBD1. The germline V gene has CDR1 PRHDT and CDR2 FYEKMQ (reference sequence). The CDR3 loop spans 11 amino acids. Trimming removed 4 bases from V and 11 bases from J; junction bases left unmatched: 3. The CDR3 DNA is TGTGCCAGCAGCTCGACAGGGGAGGCTTTCTTT. Its translation: CASSSTGEAFF.

The V call is TRBV29-1, the J call TRBJ2-3, with 8 positions matching TRBD2. CDR1 is SQVTM, CDR2 ANQGSEA, per germline. The CDR3 covers 17 residues. V shed 0 bases and J 6 bases; nucleotides not matched to a gene: 14. Here the CDR3 DNA reads TGCAGCGTTGAAGATCGTCCACTAGCGGCTCCGAGGGATACGCAGTATTTT. Translating gives CSVEDRPLAAPRDTQYF.

The chain uses TRBV27 and TRBJ1-2; 8 bases align to TRBD1. V gave up 3 bases and J gave up 0 bases; unmatched junction bases: 3. Germline V gives CDR1 MNHEY, CDR2 SMNVEV (reference sequence). The CDR3 extends over 15 amino acids. DNA of the CDR3: TGTGCCAGCAGTTTGACAGGGGTTACTAACTATGGCTACACCTTC. Its translation is CASSLTGVTNYGYTF.

This chain connects TRBV5-4 to TRBJ2-1; 9 bases are shared with TRBD2. The CDR3 totals 14 residues. CDR1 is SGHNT and CDR2 is YYREEE in the germline V gene (reference sequence). V shed 0 bases and J 5 bases; nucleotides not matched to a gene: 0. The CDR3 here is CASSLASGDNEQFF. The CDR3 coding sequence is TGTGCCAGCAGCTTGGCTAGCGGGGACAATGAGCAGTTCTTC. Looking up the rest from reference TRBV5-4 and TRBJ2-1 gives the full variable domain: ETGVTQSPTHLIKTRGQQVTLRCSSQSGHNTVSWYQQALGQGPQFIFQYYREEENGRGNFPPRFSGLQFPNYSSELNVNALELDDSALYLCASSLASGDNEQFFGPGTRLTVL.

The chain has TRBV19 and TRBJ1-5; D not certain. CDR3 size: 13 residues. The germline V gene has CDR1 LNHDA and CDR2 SQIVND (reference sequence). The V end lost 4 bases, the J end lost 5 bases, and 9 bases lay between the germline ends. CDR3: CASSTRGYQPQHF. The DNA for the CDR3 is TGTGCCAGTAGTACCCGAGGCTATCAGCCCCAGCATTTT.

V usage is TRBV27 and J usage is TRBJ1-2, with a weak D call TRBD1 (5 bases). The CDR3 is 16 residues long. Trimming removed 3 bases at V and 4 bases at J, with 18 bases between. CDR1 MNHEY and CDR2 SMNVEV come from the germline V gene (reference sequence). CDR3 coding DNA: TGTGCCAGCAGTTTGAAGGGGACGGTGGCTATCTATGGCTACACCTTC. Translating it yields CASSLKGTVAIYGYTF.

This rearrangement joins TRBV29-1 to TRBJ2-7; TRBD1 aligns across 8 bases. The germline CDR1 and CDR2 sequences are SQVTM and ANQGSEA. J gave up 1 base and V 1 base, and 3 bases lay outside the gene matches. The CDR3 contains 14 residues. CDR3 nucleotides: TGCAGCGTTGAAGGGACAGGGAAATCCTACGAGCAGTACTTC. It codes for CSVEGTGKSYEQYF.

This sequence joins TRBV9 and TRBJ2-1; D is perhaps TRBD2 (5 bases). Trimming took off 2 bases at V and 7 bases at J, with 19 bases between the two ends. Germline-derived CDR1 and CDR2 are SGDLS and YYNGEE. This CDR3 has 16 amino acids. The CDR3 region has the DNA TGTGCCAGCAGCGTTGCTCTGCCCGGACTTGATAATGAGCAGTTCTTC. It translates to CASSVALPGLDNEQFF.

The chain links TRBV5-1 to TRBJ1-5; tentatively, D is TRBD1 (5 bases). The CDR3 spans 13 residues. V was clipped by 5 bases and J by 5 bases, with 11 bases between them. CDR1 and CDR2 from the germline V gene are SGHRS and YFSETQ. This CDR3 reads CASRFGTDQPQHF. The CDR3 coding sequence is TGCGCCAGCAGGTTTGGGACCGATCAGCCCCAGCATTTT.

This CDR3 is CASSLSTLTDRGYTF. CDR3 sequence (DNA): TGTGCCAGCAGTTTATCTACCCTGACGGACCGGGGCTACACCTTC. This chain links TRBV28 with TRBJ1-2; D unclear. V lost 1 base to trimming and J lost 8 bases, with 17 bases between them. The V gene's germline CDR1 is MDHEN and CDR2 SYDVKM. The CDR3 consists of 15 residues.

The chain combines TRBV27 with TRBJ1-2, with 11 nucleotides matching TRBD1. The CDR3 contains 12 residues. V gave up 9 bases and J gave up 7 bases; unmatched junction bases: 4. Germline V gives CDR1 MNHEY, CDR2 SMNVEV (reference sequence). CDR3 loop: CASGTGGIGYTF. The CDR3, as DNA: TGTGCCAGTGGGACAGGGGGGATTGGCTACACCTTC.

This rearrangement joins TRBV15 to TRBJ1-2; a weak D match, TRBD1 (5 bases). The CDR3 totals 14 residues. Germline CDR1 is LNHNV and CDR2 is YYDKDF (reference sequence). Trimming removed 5 bases at V and 5 bases at J, with 15 bases between. CDR3 sequence (DNA): TGTGCCACCAGCCCCGCCGGGGGAGGGTATGGCTACACCTTC. This encodes CATSPAGGGYGYTF.